This T cell receptor (beta chain) was sequenced during a study of blood T cell repertoires in COVID-19. Study-level information: Acute-phase and convalescent COVID-19 samples originated in the United States, Italy and Spain. T cells, B-cell-depleted T cells, or PBMCs provided the cDNA or gDNA that served as material.

Only in-frame clones appear in the TCRdb table, and some are missing; sequencing was by immunoSEQ multiplex PCR. The sample includes hundreds of thousands of clones, 83% of them seen just once. Living in 24 US areas, the participants were between roughly 18 and 90 years of age. During the 2 weeks before they entered the study, exposed participants had met someone with a PCR-confirmed or clinician-diagnosed COVID-19 case. The CDR3 totals 14 residues. Germline assignment: CDR1 SEHNR and CDR2 FQNEAQ (reference sequence). V lost 4 bases, J lost 6 bases, and 15 bases lay in between. The TCR originated in a woman in her 50s who had been exposed to COVID-19. This chain links TRBV7-9 with TRBJ1-2, with D tentatively TRBD1 (5 bases). The sequencing input was PBMCs or T cells enriched from blood (not recorded which). The DNA for the CDR3 is TGTGCCAGCAGCTCCAGGGAAAGGGATGATGGCTACACCTTC. Its protein is CASSSRERDDGYTF.